This TCR beta chain was captured in a study of read filtering for tumor transcriptome and immune sequencing. For the study at large: The cohort had over 16 men and over eleven women aged roughly 45 to 90, mean around 66 years. Transcriptome libraries were built from DNase-treated RNA.

Molecular barcoded adaptors covering alpha/delta and beta/gamma chains were used on about 390 ng RNA. TCRdb used MiXCR to reprocess the reads, holding one entry per CDR3 protein. Of tens of thousands of distinct CDR3 sequences listed, roughly 19% were seen once; the top ten hold over 13%. This clonotype is medium-sized (0.01 to 0.1%) by share. The antigen is undetermined. Trimming removed 5 bases from V and 3 bases from J, with 17 bases in between. CDR3 length: 16 residues. Germline loops: CDR1 LNHDA, CDR2 SQIVND (reference sequence). Study-level points and caveats: Sorted CD138-negative bone marrow cells were not purified T cells. Roughly 82% of IR-seq clonotypes had a single read, yet these held about 3.5% of reads.

This clonotype was sampled from a donor over 35 with multiple myeloma. The sequencing input was a population of CD138-negative cells sorted from bone marrow. The chain combines TRBV19 with TRBJ2-1; either TRBD1 or TRBD2 may fit D (5 bases each). The CDR3 is CASSAPDGASYNEQFF. The CDR3 nucleotides read TGTGCCAGTAGTGCTCCAGACGGGGCCAGCTACAATGAGCAGTTCTTC.